This TCR beta chain derives from a study of regulatory T cells in long-lasting Graves disease. The J segment lost 6 bases and the V segment lost 5 bases, leaving 5 bases of the junction unmatched. The CDR3 is made up of 14 amino acids. The time point denotes: newly diagnosed GD, antithyroid drugs for less than 3 months. The TCR library used RNA extracted from PBMCs. This clonotype appeared many times. A read error is possible here, since a much larger clone lies one base away. Combining iRepertoire HTBI primers with Arm-PCR of CDR3 regions, the authors built TCR beta libraries. One entry per CDR3 protein results from TCRdb running MiXCR on the multiplex PCR reads. This sample has hundreds of thousands of distinct CDR3 sequences; approximately 15% occur once, and the top ten carry approximately 30%. These data also formed part of another study, on T cells in Graves' hyperthyroidism and ophthalmopathy. From that report: The study left out patients who had uncontrolled infection, other autoimmune disease, pregnancy or lactation.

Sequencing was performed on peripheral blood mononuclear cells (PBMCs), taken at new diagnosis, from a patient treated with antithyroid drugs. This TCR came from a man aged 40-49 years with Graves disease. The chain links TRBV12-3 or TRBV12-4 to TRBJ2-1; 9 nucleotides align to TRBD1. CDR3 amino acids: CASSAGTGFNEQFF. The CDR3 region has the DNA TGTGCCAGCAGTGCCGGGACAGGGTTCAATGAGCAGTTCTTC.